Many counts were recorded for the clone carrying this T cell receptor beta chain. Its antigen is undetermined. Each CDR3 protein gets one entry after TCRdb re-called the 5' RACE reads with MiXCR. The sample contains 1,500 to 2,000 distinct CDR3 sequences, 5.2% of which appear only once. The time point here: sample taken at primary tumor resection. Samples came from some 73 TRACERx patients with untreated early-stage lung cancer. Whole RNA from tumor, nontumor lung or frozen PBMC was sequenced unsorted. The V gene's germline CDR1 is SGHAT and CDR2 FQDESV (reference sequence). The CDR3 is 18 residues long. The V end was cut by 1 base, the J end by 4 bases, with 20 bases between. The sample comes from a study of spatial heterogeneity in lung cancer. Study results and limitations: Counts of expanded intratumoral alpha and beta TCRs tracked tumor mutation counts.

The receptor was isolated from a male donor with early-stage non-small cell lung cancer. The sequencing here drew on lung tumor tissue, taken at surgery. The rearrangement joins TRBV11-1 to TRBJ2-1; TRBD2 is a possible D gene (7 bases). For the CDR3, the DNA is TGTGCCAGCAGCTTAGGCTCCCTGTCCGGGGGGCCGTACAATGAGCAGTTCTTC. Its protein is CASSLGSLSGGPYNEQFF. The complete variable domain, with remaining parts taken from reference TRBV11-1 and TRBJ2-1, reads EAEVAQSPRYKITEKSQAVAFWCDPISGHATLYWYRQILGQGPELLVQFQDESVVDDSQLPKDRFSAERLKGVDSTLKIQPAELGDSAMYLCASSLGSLSGGPYNEQFFGPGTRLTVL.